The 20 T cell receptor beta chains reported below all come from one sample, sequenced in a study of T cells in Graves' hyperthyroidism and ophthalmopathy. TCR beta CDR3 regions were amplified from RNA. HTBI primers were used for first-round RT-PCR of the TCR CDR3. MiXCR was run by TCRdb on the multiplex PCR reads, yielding one entry per CDR3 protein. The repertoire holds around 600,000 distinct CDR3 sequences, approximately 15% seen once, with approximately 13% in the top ten. Sequenced: blood. Receptor source: a woman aged 50 to 60 with Graves' ophthalmopathy.

This clonotype was picked up many times. V is TRBV24-1 and J is TRBJ2-2, with 14 bases aligning to TRBD2. This CDR3 is 18 amino acids long. Germline V gives CDR1 KGHDR, CDR2 SFDVKD. With V trimmed by 3 bases and J by 6 bases, 8 bases remained unmatched. As DNA, the CDR3 is TGTGCCACCAGTGATCGGACTAGCGGGGGGACCGTCGCCGGGGAGCTGTTTTTT. Amino acids: CATSDRTSGGTVAGELFF.

This clonotype came up many times. The CDR3: CASSLNLPRGGDTQYF. The CDR3 bases are TGTGCCAGCAGTCTGAACCTTCCTAGGGGTGGAGATACGCAGTATTTT. This chain links TRBV7-2 with TRBJ2-3; D is possibly TRBD1 (5 bases). V shed 6 bases and J shed 5 bases, with 21 bases lying between them. Germline V lookup: CDR1 SGHTA, CDR2 FQGNSA. The CDR3 is made up of 16 amino acids.

This clonotype showed up just a few times. The chain joins TRBV7-2 to TRBJ2-7; TRBD1 matches at 12 bases. The CDR3 consists of 17 residues. V lost 1 base to trimming and J lost 9 bases; unmatched junction nucleotides: 13. Per the germline V gene, CDR1 is SGHTA and CDR2 is FQGNSA. DNA for the CDR3: TGTGCCAGCAGCTTAGTGGGACAGGGGGCGAGTATCCGTGTGCAGTACTTC. Its translation is CASSLVGQGASIRVQYF. The full variable domain, with the rest looked up from reference TRBV7-2 and TRBJ2-7, is GAGVSQSPSNKVTEKGKDVELRCDPISGHTALYWYRQSLGQGLEFLIYFQGNSAPDKSGLPSDRFSAERTGGSVSTLTIQRTQQEDSAVYLCASSLVGQGASIRVQYFGPGTRLTVT.

Regarding this clonotype: This may be a read error: a much more frequent sequence differs by one nucleotide. The genes are TRBV7-9 and TRBJ2-3; no clear D. The germline CDR1 and CDR2 sequences are SEHNR and FQNEAQ (reference sequence). This CDR3 is 16 amino acids long. CDR3 region: CASSQGGELHTDTQYF. CDR3 sequence (DNA): TGCGCCAGCAGCCAAGGCGGAGAGTTACACACAGATACGCAGTATTTT.

To note about this clonotype: The junction shows a germline mismatch at one end, possibly a read error. The V gene is TRBV5-1, the J gene TRBJ1-4; D remains ambiguous. The germline V gene has CDR1 SGHRS and CDR2 YFSETQ. This CDR3 comprises 14 residues. The CDR3 DNA follows: TGCGCCAGCAGCTTGGGAGGAACTAATGGAAAACTGTTTTTT. Translated, it gives CASSLGGTNGKLFF.

This clonotype was seen a few times. The gene calls are TRBV27 and TRBJ1-2, with 8 bases matching TRBD1. Germline CDR1 is MNHEY and CDR2 is SMNVEV (reference sequence). The CDR3 has 14 residues. Trimming at V came to 8 bases and at J to 5 bases, leaving 10 bases not matched to a gene. Written as DNA, the CDR3 is TGTGCCAGCCTCAGGACAGGGTCAGCGTATGGCTACACCTTC. Its protein is CASLRTGSAYGYTF.

The chain carries TRBV4-2 and TRBJ2-5; 10 bases agree with TRBD2. CDR1 and CDR2 from the germline V gene are LGHNA and YNFKEQ. This CDR3 is 16 amino acids long. V shed 0 bases, J shed 5 bases, and the junction held 6 bases outside the gene matches. The CDR3: CASSQDPLAGAETQYF. The CDR3 coding sequence is TGTGCCAGCAGCCAAGATCCGCTAGCGGGAGCGGAGACCCAGTACTTC.

This clonotype was counted many times. The chain employs TRBV12-3 or TRBV12-4 and TRBJ1-5; the match to TRBD1 covers 10 bases. There are 15 residues in the CDR3. Unmatched junction bases numbered 8, after V lost 8 bases and J lost 4 bases. The CDR3 bases are TGTGCCAGCGTGGAGACAGGGGGCCTAAATCAGCCCCAGCATTTT. Translating gives CASVETGGLNQPQHF.

V gene TRBV5-1 combines with J gene TRBJ2-5, with 7 bases identical to TRBD2. This CDR3 contains 17 residues. The V gene's germline CDR1 is SGHRS and CDR2 YFSETQ. V dropped 0 bases and J dropped 5; count of bases not matched to a gene: 13. As DNA, the CDR3 is TGCGCCAGCAGCTTGGGTATAGGGGACTATTCCCCGGAGACCCAGTACTTC. Protein sequence: CASSLGIGDYSPETQYF. The entire variable domain, with the rest obtained from reference TRBV5-1 and TRBJ2-5, is as follows: KAGVTQTPRYLIKTRGQQVTLSCSPISGHRSVSWYQQTPGQGLQFLFEYFSETQRNKGNFPGRFSGRQFSNSRSEMNVSTLELGDSALYLCASSLGIGDYSPETQYFGPGTRLLVL.

Ten or more counts support this clonotype. The chain couples TRBV6-1 to TRBJ2-5; D is ambiguous. Trimming removed 3 bases at V and 5 bases at J, with 10 bases between. This CDR3 contains 13 residues. CDR1 is MNHNS and CDR2 is SASEGT in the germline V gene. In DNA, the CDR3 is TGTGCCAGCAGTGACATCCTACGGGAGACCCAGTACTTC. Translation: CASSDILRETQYF.

This clonotype was recorded at least ten times. V gene TRBV11-3 combines with J gene TRBJ1-1, with TRBD1 matching over 7 bases. Germline V gene lookup returns CDR1 SGHNT and CDR2 YENEEA. The CDR3 contains 16 residues. V lost 3 bases, J lost 0 bases, and 7 bases stayed unmatched. Written as DNA, the CDR3 is TGTGCCAGCAGCTTCCGAGGGGGCGCCATGAACACTGAAGCTTTCTTT. As protein: CASSFRGGAMNTEAFF. Drawing the rest from reference TRBV11-3 and TRBJ1-1, the complete variable domain is EAGVVQSPRYKIIEKKQPVAFWCNPISGHNTLYWYLQNLGQGPELLIRYENEEAVDDSQLPKDRFSAERLKGVDSTLKIQPAELGDSAVYLCASSFRGGAMNTEAFFGQGTRLTVV.

A note on this clonotype: At one end, the junction sequence differs from germline, possibly due to a read error. The J gene is TRBJ1-1, the V gene TRBV7-3; possible D gene TRBD1, 6 bases. CDR1 and CDR2 (germline): SGHTA, FQGTGA. CDR3 length: 15 amino acids. The CDR3 spells CASSQERVQGTEAFF. DNA of the CDR3: TGCGCCAGCAGCCAAGAAAGGGTACAGGGTACTGAAGCTTTCTTT.

The rearrangement uses TRBV9 and TRBJ1-2, with D hard to call. CDR1 is SGDLS, CDR2 YYNGEE, per germline. CDR3 length: 13 amino acids. V dropped 2 bases and J dropped 7 bases, with 12 bases sitting between them. The CDR3 protein is CASSVYGFAGYTF. The DNA of the CDR3 is TGTGCCAGCAGCGTTTATGGGTTTGCTGGCTACACCTTC.

This clonotype was seen a handful of times. The chain has TRBV20-1 and TRBJ2-3; 10 positions match TRBD2. Germline loops: CDR1 DFQATT, CDR2 SNEGSKA (reference sequence). This CDR3 comprises 15 residues. Trimming cost V 3 bases and J 6 bases; bases outside gene matches: 9. In nucleotides, the CDR3 is TGCAGTGCTAGCTCTACTAGCGGGACCCAGGATACGCAGTATTTT. It is translated as CSASSTSGTQDTQYF.

This chain links TRBV3-1 with TRBJ2-5; 8 nucleotides agree with TRBD1. The germline gives CDR1 LGHDT, CDR2 YNNKEL (reference sequence). The CDR3 loop spans 15 amino acids. V shed 7 bases and J 5 bases; nucleotides not matched to a gene: 12. CDR3 DNA sequence: TGTGCCAGCACTACTACAGGGGGGATATTGGAGACCCAGTACTTC. This translates into CASTTTGGILETQYF.

The genes are TRBV7-9 and TRBJ2-1, with TRBD1 matching over 8 bases. Germline-derived CDR1 and CDR2 are SEHNR and FQNEAQ (reference sequence). This CDR3 is built from 16 residues. Germline trimming cut 3 bases from V and 8 bases from J; bases unmatched to any gene: 12. The CDR3 sequence: CASSFGQGLYIDEQFF. In DNA, the CDR3 is TGTGCCAGCAGCTTCGGACAGGGTCTATATATTGATGAGCAGTTCTTC.

This chain joins TRBV5-1 and TRBJ1-2; 8 positions agree with TRBD1. CDR3 size: 14 residues. V dropped 3 bases and J dropped 8; count of bases not matched to a gene: 9. Per the germline V gene, CDR1 is SGHRS and CDR2 is YFSETQ. The CDR3 nucleotides read TGCGCCAGCAGCTACTCGACAGGGGTTGAAGGCTACACCTTC. Amino acid sequence: CASSYSTGVEGYTF.

This clonotype was seen at least ten times. The DNA for the CDR3 is TGTGCCACCAGCAGAGATGTGACCTACGAGCAGTACTTC. Its translation: CATSRDVTYEQYF. The gene calls are TRBV15 and TRBJ2-7; D remains ambiguous. The CDR3 is 13 residues long. Trimming stripped 0 bases from V and 2 bases from J, with 5 bases between. Looked up from germline, CDR1 is LNHNV and CDR2 is YYDKDF (reference sequence).

The chain has TRBV6-5 and TRBJ2-7; 8 positions match TRBD1. After removal of 2 bases from V and 9 bases from J, the junction contained 6 bases not matched to a gene. CDR3 length: 13 amino acids. CDR1 is MNHEY, CDR2 SVGAGI, per germline. The DNA for the CDR3 is TGTGCCAGCAGTTACGGGGACAGGCTCGGGCAGTACTTC. Amino acids: CASSYGDRLGQYF.

The CDR3 loop is CAISFSGDSNYGYTF. The CDR3 DNA follows: TGTGCCATCAGCTTCTCTGGGGACAGTAACTATGGCTACACCTTC. The genes are TRBV10-3 and TRBJ1-2; 7 nucleotides align to TRBD1. The V gene end was trimmed by 6 bases and the J gene end by 1 base; junction bases not matched to a gene: 8. The germline CDR1 and CDR2 sequences are ENHRY and SYGVKD. This CDR3 region has 15 residues.